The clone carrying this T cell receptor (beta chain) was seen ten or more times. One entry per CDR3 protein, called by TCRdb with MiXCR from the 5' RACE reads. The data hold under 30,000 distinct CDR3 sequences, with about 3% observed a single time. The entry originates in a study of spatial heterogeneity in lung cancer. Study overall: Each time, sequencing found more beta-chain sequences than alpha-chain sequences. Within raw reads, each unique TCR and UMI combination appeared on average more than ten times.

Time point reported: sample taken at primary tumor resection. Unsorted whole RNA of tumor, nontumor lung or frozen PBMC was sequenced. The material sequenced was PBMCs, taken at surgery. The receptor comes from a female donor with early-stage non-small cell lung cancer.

The CDR3 nucleotides are TGTGCCAGCAATATTGGGGGGATTAGTACAGATACGCAGTATTTT. Translating gives CASNIGGISTDTQYF. The chain employs TRBV12-3 or TRBV12-4 and TRBJ2-3, with a weak D call TRBD2 (6 bases). The CDR3 spans 15 residues. The V gene lost 7 bases and the J gene lost 3 bases, with 17 bases spanning the gap.